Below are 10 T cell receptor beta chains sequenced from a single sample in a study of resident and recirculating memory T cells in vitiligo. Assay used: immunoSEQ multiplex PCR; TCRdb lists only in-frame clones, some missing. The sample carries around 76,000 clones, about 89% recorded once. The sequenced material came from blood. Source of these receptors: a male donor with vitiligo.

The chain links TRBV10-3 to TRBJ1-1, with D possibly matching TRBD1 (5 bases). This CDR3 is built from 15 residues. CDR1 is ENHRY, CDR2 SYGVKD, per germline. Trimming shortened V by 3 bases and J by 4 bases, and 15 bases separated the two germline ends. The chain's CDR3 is CAISERGVYFTEAFF. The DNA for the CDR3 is TGTGCCATCAGTGAACGGGGGGTCTATTTCACTGAAGCTTTCTTT.

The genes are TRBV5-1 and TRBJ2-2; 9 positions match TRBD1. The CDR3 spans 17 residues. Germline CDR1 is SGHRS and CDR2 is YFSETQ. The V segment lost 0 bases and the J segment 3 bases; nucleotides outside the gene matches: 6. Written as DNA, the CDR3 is TGCGCCAGCAGCTTGGGGGCCGGGACAGGGTACACCGGGGAGCTGTTTTTT. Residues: CASSLGAGTGYTGELFF.

For the CDR3, the DNA is TGTGCCAGCAGCCATCGGGGGAGGATTCAAGAGACCCAGTACTTC. Translated, it gives CASSHRGRIQETQYF. The chain employs TRBV7-2 and TRBJ2-5, with D possibly being TRBD2 (6 bases). This CDR3 spans 15 amino acids. Germline assignment: CDR1 SGHTA and CDR2 FQGNSA. Trimming cost V 5 bases and J 2 bases, with 15 bases left between them.

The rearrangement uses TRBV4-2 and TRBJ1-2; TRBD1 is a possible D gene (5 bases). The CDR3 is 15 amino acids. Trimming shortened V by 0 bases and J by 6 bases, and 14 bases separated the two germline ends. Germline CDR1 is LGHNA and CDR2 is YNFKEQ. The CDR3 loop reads CASSQDHFKTDGYTF. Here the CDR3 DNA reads TGTGCCAGCAGCCAAGATCACTTCAAGACAGATGGCTACACCTTC.

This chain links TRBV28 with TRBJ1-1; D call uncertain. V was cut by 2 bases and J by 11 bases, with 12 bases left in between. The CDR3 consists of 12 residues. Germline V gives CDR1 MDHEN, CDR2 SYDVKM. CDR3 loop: CASSLQEARAFF. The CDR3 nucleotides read TGTGCCAGCAGTTTACAGGAGGCGAGGGCTTTCTTT.

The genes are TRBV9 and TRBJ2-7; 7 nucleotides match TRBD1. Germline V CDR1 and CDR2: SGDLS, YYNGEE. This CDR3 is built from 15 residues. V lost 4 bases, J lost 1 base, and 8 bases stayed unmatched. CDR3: CASSYGTDPSYEQYF. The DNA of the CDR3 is TGTGCCAGCAGCTATGGGACAGACCCTTCCTACGAGCAGTACTTC.

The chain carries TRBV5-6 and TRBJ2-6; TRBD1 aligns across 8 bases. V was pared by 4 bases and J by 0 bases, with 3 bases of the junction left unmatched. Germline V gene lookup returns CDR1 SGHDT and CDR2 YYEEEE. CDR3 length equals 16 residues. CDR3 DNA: TGTGCCAGCAGCGCACAGGGGGACTCTGGGGCCAACGTCCTGACTTTC. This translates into CASSAQGDSGANVLTF.

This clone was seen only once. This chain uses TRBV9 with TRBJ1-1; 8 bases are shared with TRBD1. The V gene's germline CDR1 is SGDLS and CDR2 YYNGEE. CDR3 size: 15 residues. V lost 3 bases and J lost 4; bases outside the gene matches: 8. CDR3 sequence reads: CASSASDRGGTEAFF. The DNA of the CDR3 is TGTGCCAGCAGCGCCTCAGACAGGGGAGGCACTGAAGCTTTCTTT.

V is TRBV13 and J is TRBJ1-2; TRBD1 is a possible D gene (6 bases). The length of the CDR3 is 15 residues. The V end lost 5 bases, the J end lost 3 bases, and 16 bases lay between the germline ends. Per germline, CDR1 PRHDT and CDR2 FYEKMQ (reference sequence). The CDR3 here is CASSRRNRDYYGYTF. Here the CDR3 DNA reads TGTGCCAGCAGCCGGAGGAACAGGGATTACTATGGCTACACCTTC.

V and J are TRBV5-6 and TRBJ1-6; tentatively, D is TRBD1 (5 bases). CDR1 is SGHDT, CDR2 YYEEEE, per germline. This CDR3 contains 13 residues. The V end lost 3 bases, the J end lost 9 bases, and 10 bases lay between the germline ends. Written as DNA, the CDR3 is TGTGCCAGCAGCTCGCTACAGGCTTCACCCCTCCACTTT. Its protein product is CASSSLQASPLHF.